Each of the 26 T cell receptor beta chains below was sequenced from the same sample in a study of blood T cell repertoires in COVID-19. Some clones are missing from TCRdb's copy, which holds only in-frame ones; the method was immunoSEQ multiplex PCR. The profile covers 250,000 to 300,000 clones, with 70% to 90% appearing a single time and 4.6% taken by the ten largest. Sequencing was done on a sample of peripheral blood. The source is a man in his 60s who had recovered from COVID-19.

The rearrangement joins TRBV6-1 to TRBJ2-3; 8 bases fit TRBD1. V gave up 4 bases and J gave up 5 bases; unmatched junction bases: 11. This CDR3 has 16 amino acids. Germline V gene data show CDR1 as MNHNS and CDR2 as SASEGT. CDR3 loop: CASSGQGASIIDTQYF. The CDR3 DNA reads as TGTGCCAGCAGTGGGCAGGGGGCTTCGATTATAGATACGCAGTATTTT.

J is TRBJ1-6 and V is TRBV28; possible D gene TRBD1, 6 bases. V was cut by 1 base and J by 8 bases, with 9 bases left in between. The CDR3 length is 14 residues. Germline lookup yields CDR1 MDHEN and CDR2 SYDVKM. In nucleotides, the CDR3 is TGTGCCAGCAGTTTATACAGGGATGATTCACCCCTCCACTTT. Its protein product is CASSLYRDDSPLHF.

CDR3 amino acids: CASTGSGTGANEQFF. The CDR3 DNA sequence: TGTGCCAGCACTGGAAGCGGGACAGGAGCCAATGAGCAGTTCTTC. This chain connects TRBV6-5 to TRBJ2-1, with D possibly TRBD1 on 8 matching bases. Between the trimmed V and J ends, which lost 7 bases and 6 bases, there was a span of 19 bases. Germline V CDR1 and CDR2: MNHEY, SVGAGI. CDR3 length: 15 residues.

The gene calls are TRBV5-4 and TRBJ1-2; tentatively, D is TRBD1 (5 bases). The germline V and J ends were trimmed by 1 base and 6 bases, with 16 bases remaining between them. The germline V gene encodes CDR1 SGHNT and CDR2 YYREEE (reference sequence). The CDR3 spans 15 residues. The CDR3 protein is CASSLRPGEIDGYTF. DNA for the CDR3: TGTGCCAGCAGCTTGCGTCCGGGGGAGATAGATGGCTACACCTTC.

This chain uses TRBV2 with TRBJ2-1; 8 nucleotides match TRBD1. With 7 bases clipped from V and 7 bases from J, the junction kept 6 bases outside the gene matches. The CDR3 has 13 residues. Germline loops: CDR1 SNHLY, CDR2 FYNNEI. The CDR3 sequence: CASNPTGVNEQFF. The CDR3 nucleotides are TGTGCCAGCAACCCGACAGGGGTTAATGAGCAGTTCTTC.

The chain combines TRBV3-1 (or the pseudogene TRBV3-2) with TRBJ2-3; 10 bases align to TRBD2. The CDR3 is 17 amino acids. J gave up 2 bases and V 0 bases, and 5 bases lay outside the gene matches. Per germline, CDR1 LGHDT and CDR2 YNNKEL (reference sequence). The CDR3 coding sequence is TGTGCCAGCAGCCAAGATCCAGCGGGGGGGATCACAGATACGCAGTATTTT. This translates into CASSQDPAGGITDTQYF.

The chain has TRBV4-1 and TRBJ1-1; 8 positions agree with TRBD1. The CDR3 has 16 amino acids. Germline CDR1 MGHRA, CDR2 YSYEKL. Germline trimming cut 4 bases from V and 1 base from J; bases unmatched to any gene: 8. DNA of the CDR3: TGCGCCAGCAGCCCTAGTCCCGGGACAGGGAACACTGAAGCTTTCTTT. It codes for CASSPSPGTGNTEAFF.

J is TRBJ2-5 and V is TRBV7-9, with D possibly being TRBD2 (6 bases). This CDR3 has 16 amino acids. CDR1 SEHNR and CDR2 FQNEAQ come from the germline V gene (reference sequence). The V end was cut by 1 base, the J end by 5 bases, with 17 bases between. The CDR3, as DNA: TGTGCCAGCAGCTTAGGGGGTTCGGGAGCTGGGGAGACCCAGTACTTC. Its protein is CASSLGGSGAGETQYF.

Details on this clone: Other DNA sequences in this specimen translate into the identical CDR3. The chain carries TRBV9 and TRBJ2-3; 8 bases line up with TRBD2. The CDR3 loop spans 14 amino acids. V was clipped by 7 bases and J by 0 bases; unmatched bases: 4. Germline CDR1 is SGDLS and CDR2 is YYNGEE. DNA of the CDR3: TGTGCCAGCGGTACTAGCGGTAGCACAGATACGCAGTATTTT. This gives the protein CASGTSGSTDTQYF.

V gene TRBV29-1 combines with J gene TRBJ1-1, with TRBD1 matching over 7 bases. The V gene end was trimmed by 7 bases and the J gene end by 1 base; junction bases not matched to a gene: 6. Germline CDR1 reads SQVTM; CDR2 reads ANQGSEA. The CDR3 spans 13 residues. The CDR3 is CSAWDRGNTEAFF. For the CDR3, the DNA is TGCAGCGCCTGGGACAGAGGGAACACTGAAGCTTTCTTT.

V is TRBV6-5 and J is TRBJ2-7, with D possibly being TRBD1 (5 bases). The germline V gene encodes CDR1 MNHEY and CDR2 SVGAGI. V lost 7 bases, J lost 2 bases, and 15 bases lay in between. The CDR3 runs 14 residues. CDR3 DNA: TGTGCCAGCAAGGGGCTTAAGGGAACCTACGAGCAGTACTTC. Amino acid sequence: CASKGLKGTYEQYF.

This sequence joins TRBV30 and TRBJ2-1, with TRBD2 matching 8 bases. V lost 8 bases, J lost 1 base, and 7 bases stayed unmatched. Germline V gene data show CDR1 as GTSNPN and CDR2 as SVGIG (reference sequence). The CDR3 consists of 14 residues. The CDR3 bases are TGTGCCGGGTCTCGGGGGGGATCCTACAATGAGCAGTTCTTC. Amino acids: CAGSRGGSYNEQFF.

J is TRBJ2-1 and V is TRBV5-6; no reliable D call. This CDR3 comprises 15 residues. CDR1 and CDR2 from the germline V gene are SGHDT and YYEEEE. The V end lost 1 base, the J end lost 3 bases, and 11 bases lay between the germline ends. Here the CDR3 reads CASSLRREVYNEQFF. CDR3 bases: TGTGCCAGCAGCTTGCGACGCGAGGTCTACAATGAGCAGTTCTTC.

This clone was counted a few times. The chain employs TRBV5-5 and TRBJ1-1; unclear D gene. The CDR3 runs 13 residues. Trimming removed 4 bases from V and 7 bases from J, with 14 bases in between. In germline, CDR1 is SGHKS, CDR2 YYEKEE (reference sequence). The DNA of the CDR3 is TGTGCCAGCAGCCCTCCCTCGGAGCTTGAAGCTTTCTTT. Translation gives CASSPPSELEAFF.

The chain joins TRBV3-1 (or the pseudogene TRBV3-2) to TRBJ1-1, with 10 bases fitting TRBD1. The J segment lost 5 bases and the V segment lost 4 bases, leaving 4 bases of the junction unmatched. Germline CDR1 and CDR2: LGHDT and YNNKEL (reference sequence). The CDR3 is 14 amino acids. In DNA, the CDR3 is TGTGCCAGCAGCCGACAGGGGGCAGTAACTGAAGCTTTCTTT. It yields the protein CASSRQGAVTEAFF.

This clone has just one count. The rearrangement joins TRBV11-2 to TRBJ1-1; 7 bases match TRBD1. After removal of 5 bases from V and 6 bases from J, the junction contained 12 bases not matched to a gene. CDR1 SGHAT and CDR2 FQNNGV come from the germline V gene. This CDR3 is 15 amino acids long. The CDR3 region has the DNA TGTGCCAGCAGCGCATCAACAGGGGACTTTTCTGAAGCTTTCTTT. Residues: CASSASTGDFSEAFF.

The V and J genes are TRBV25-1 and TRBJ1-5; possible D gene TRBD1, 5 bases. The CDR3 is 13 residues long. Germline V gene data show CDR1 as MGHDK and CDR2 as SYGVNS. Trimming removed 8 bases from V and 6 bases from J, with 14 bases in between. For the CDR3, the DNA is TGTGCCAGCCAGCAGGGTGACCGTCAGCCCCAGCATTTT. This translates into CASQQGDRQPQHF.

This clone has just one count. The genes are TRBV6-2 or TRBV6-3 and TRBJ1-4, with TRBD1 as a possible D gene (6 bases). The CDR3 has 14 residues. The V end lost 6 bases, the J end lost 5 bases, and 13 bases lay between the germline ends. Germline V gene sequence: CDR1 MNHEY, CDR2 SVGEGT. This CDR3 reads CASSQTGQNEKLFF. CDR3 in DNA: TGTGCCAGCAGCCAGACCGGACAGAATGAAAAACTGTTTTTT.

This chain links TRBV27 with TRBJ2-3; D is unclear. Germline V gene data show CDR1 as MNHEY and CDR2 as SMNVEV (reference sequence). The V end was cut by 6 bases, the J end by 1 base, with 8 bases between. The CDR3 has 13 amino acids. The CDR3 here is CASSPRGTDTQYF. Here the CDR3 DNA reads TGTGCCAGCAGCCCTCGAGGCACAGATACGCAGTATTTT.

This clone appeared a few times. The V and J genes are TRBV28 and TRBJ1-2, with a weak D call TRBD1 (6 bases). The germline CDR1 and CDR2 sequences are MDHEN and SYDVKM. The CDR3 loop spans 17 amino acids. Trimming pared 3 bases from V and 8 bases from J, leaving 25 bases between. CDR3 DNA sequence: TGTGCCAGCAGTTTTGCGACATCCTCAGGACAGTCCTGGGGCTACACCTTC. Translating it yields CASSFATSSGQSWGYTF.

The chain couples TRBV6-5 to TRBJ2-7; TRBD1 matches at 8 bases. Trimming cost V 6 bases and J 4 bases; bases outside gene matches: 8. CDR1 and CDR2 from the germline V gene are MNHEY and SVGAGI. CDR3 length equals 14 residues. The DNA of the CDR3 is TGTGCCAGCAGAGCCGGGACAGGATTTTACGAGCAGTACTTC. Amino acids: CASRAGTGFYEQYF.

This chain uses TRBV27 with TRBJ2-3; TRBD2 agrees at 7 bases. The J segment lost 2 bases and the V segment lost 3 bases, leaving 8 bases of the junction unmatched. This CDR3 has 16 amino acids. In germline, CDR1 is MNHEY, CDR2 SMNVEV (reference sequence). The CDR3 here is CASSLTAGALTDTQYF. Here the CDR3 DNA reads TGTGCCAGCAGTTTGACGGCGGGAGCGCTCACAGATACGCAGTATTTT.

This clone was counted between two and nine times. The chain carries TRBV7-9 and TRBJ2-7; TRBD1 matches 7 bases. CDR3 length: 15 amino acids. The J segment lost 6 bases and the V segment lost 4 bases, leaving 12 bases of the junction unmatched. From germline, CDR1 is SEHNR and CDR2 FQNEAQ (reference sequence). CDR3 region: CASSSDRQGESEQYF. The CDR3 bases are TGTGCCAGCAGCTCCGATAGACAGGGTGAGAGCGAGCAGTACTTC.

CDR3 residues: CASSSGWETQYF. CDR3 sequence (DNA): TGTGCCAGCAGTTCAGGGTGGGAGACCCAGTACTTC. This chain joins TRBV2 and TRBJ2-5, with TRBD1 as a possible D gene (5 bases). Germline loops: CDR1 SNHLY, CDR2 FYNNEI. The CDR3 has 12 amino acids. Trimming pared 5 bases from V and 5 bases from J, leaving 9 bases between.

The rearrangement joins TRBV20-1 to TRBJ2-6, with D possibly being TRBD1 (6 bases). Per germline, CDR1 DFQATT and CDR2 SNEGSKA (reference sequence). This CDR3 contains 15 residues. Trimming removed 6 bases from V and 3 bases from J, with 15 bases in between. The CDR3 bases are TGCAGTGCGAGTAGGGGGTTCGGTGGGGCCAACGTCCTGACTTTC. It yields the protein CSASRGFGGANVLTF.

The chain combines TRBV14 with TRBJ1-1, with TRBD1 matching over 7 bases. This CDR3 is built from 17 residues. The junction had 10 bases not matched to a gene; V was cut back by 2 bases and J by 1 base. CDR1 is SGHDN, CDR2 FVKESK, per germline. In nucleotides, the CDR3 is TGTGCCAGCAGCCAACAGGGGGTGCTTCCCGGGAACACTGAAGCTTTCTTT. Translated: CASSQQGVLPGNTEAFF.